This TCR beta chain originates from a study of response to subunit inactivated influenza vaccine (dated by TCRdb to about 2018). General notes on the study: Deep quantitative profiling of the T cell receptor repertoire was used in the study to follow responses to a trivalent subunit inactivated influenza vaccine. Beyond this particular receptor, the publication reports: The authors proposed that each seasonal influenza vaccination may bring in only a limited number of new T cells.

The germline V gene supplies CDR1 SGHTS and CDR2 YDEGEE. The CDR3 contains 14 residues, cysteine and phenylalanine counted. Solely the CDR3 DNA is kept, with 42 bases framed from the first base. The trim is 4 bases for V and 6 bases for J, with a gap of 14 bases between the germline ends. As to this clonotype: The specificity of this receptor is unknown. No much larger clone is present one base from it, and per-base qualities are unavailable.

The time point label, as the study defines it: around 45 days after influenza vaccine administration. The library came from RT-PCR. Sequencing used an Illumina HiSeq 2500. TCRdb ran its own pipeline on the public reads, namely fastp trimming at Q25 and MiXCR clone calling, and kept in-frame beta chains. Entries are consolidated by CDR3 protein sequence, retaining the most common genes and DNA. Counted in this sample were hundreds of thousands of distinct CDR3 sequences; roughly 9.7% of them appeared once. The ten largest clonotypes hold 12% of the sample. This sequence was found in a man over 45 who received an inactivated influenza vaccine. Donor details come from another sample of the same person, matched by shared clones. This material consisted of PBMCs from blood, taken 45 days after vaccination. The receptor chain draws on TRBV5-8 and TRBJ1-5, with a tentative D gene TRBD1 over 5 matching bases. The CDR3 protein: CASSLTGVLQPQHF. The nucleotides read TGTGCCAGCAGCCTCACGGGGGTGCTTCAGCCCCAGCATTTT.